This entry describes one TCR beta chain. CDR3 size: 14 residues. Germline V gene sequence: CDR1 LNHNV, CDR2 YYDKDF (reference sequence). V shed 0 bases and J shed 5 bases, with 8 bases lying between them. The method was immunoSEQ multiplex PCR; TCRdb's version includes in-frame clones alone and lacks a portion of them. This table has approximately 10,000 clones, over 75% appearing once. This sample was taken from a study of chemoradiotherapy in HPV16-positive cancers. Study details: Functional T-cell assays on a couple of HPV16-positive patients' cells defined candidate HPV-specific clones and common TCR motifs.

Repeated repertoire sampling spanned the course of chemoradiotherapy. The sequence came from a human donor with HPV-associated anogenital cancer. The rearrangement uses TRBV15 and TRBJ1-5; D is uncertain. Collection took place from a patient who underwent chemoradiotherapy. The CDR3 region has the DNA TGTGCCACCAGCAGAGATAAGGGATATCAGCCCCAGCATTTT. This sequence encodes CATSRDKGYQPQHF.